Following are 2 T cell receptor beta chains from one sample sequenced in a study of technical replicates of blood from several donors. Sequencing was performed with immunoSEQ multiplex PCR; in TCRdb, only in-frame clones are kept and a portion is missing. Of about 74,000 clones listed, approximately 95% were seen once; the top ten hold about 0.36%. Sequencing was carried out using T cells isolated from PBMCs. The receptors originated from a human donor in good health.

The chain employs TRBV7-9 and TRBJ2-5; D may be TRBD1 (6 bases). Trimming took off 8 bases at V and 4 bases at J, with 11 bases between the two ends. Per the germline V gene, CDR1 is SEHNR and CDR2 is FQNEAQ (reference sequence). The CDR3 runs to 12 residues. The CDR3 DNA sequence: TGTGCCAGCCCAGGGGAAGGAGAGACCCAGTACTTC. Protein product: CASPGEGETQYF.

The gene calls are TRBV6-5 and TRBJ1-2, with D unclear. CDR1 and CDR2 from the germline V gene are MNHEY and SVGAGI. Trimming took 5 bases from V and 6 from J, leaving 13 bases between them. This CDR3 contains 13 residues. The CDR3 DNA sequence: TGTGCCAGCAGTCGCCTGGGTGGAGATGGCTACACCTTC. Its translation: CASSRLGGDGYTF.